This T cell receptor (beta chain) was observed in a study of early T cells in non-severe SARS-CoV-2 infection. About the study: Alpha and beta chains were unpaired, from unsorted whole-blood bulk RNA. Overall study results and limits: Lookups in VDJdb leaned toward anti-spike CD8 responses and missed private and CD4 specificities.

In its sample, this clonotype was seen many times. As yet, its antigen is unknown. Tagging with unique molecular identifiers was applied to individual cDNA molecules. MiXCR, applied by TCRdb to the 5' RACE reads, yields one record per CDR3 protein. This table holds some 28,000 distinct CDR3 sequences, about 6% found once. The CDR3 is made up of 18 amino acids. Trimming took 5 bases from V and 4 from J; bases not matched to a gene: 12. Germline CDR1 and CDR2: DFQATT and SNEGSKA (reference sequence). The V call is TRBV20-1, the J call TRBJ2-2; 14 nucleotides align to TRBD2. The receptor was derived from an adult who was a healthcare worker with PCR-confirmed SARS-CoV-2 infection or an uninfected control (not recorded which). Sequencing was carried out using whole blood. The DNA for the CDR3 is TGCAGTGCTGGGACTAGCGGGAGAGCGGGAACGAGCACCGGGGAGCTGTTTTTT. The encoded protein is CSAGTSGRAGTSTGELFF.